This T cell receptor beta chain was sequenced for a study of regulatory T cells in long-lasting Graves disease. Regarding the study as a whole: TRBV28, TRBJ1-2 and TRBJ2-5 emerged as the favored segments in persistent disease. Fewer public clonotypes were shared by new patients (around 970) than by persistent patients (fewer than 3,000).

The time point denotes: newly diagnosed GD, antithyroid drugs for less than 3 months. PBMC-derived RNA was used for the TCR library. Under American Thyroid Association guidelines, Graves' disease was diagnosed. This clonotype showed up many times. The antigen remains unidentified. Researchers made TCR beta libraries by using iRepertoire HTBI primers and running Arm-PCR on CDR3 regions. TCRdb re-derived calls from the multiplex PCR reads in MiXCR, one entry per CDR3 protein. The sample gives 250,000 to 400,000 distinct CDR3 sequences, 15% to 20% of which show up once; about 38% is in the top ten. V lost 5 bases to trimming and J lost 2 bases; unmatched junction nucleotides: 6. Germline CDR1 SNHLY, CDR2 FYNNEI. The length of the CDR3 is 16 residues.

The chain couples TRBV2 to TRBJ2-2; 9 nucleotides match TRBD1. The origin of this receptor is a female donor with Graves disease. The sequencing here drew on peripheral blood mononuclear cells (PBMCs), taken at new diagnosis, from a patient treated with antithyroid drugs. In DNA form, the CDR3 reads TGTGCCAGCAGTCGGACAGGGGTGACAAACACCGGGGAGCTGTTTTTT. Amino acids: CASSRTGVTNTGELFF.